This T cell receptor beta chain appears in the sequencing data of a study of siplizumab effects on memory and regulatory T cells. Notes on this clone: The antigen remains undetermined.

The CDR3 has 11 amino acids. In germline, CDR1 is SGDLS, CDR2 YYNGEE. Trimming pared 3 bases from V and 7 bases from J, leaving 8 bases between. The study's findings and limits: A minor fraction of alloreactive clones, and no more, mapped to unstimulated subsets. Siplizumab led to significantly less abundant alloreactive sequences that could be traced back to unstimulated CD4+ memory cells. On average, about 70% of mappable alloreactive CD4+ clones were Treg-derived under siplizumab, against less than 35% in controls.

The data were produced by immunoSEQ multiplex PCR, yet TCRdb's version contains in-frame clones alone and is incomplete. In the table there are 50,000 or so clones, more than 80% of which are singletons. This TCR was sampled from a human donor in good health. Sequences were obtained from CD8+ T cells sorted from blood. The chain has TRBV9 and TRBJ2-7, with D possibly being TRBD1 or TRBD2 (5 bases each). The CDR3 nucleotides read TGTGCCAGCAGCGGGGGACGGGAGCAGTACTTC. Encoded protein: CASSGGREQYF. The variable domain in full, completed from reference TRBV9 and TRBJ2-7, reads DSGVTQTPKHLITATGQRVTLRCSPRSGDLSVYWYQQSLDQGLQFLIQYYNGEERAKGNILERFSAQQFPDLHSELNLSSLELGDSALYFCASSGGREQYFGPGTRLTVT.